This T cell receptor (beta chain) was identified during a study of cytomegalovirus exposure and HLA in healthy donors (dated by TCRdb to 2017 to 2019). For the study in its entirety: In an earlier analysis of 450 to 750 of the donors, less than 350 Gb of sequence data and approximately 120 million unique TCR beta sequences from about 179 million T cells were reported. About 280 gigabases of sequencing data and 91 million or so unique TCR sequences made up an early release that covered about 640 HLA-typed donors. Of the roughly 400 genotyped donors, about 80% fell in the genetic ancestry cluster associated with self-reported Caucasian donors. The study aimed to test whether cataloging public T cell receptors could reveal signatures of past pathogen exposure. The study used immunosequencing to profile the T cell repertoires of under 700 subjects and linked those repertoires to cytomegalovirus serostatus. A separate validation cohort of approximately 120 different subjects was used in addition to the roughly 640-subject first cohort. To predict cytomegalovirus infection status, the study combined high-throughput TCR immunosequencing, statistical association of individual TCRs with disease status, and machine learning. A later analysis re-examined previously published TCR beta repertoires from hundreds of donors and added high-resolution HLA genotyping to investigate patterns of TCR occurrence. In the later analysis, no new phenotypic data were used to find candidate immune exposures; instead, reliance was placed on TCR beta sequences and their occurrence across donors. An earlier analysis of 500 to 750 of the donors applied high-throughput TCR beta sequencing to assess whether each TCR beta V gene segment acted as functional or pseudogenic. Donor age, sex, ethnicity and CMV serostatus were compiled together with the repertoire data. A later genetic analysis used genome-wide SNP genotypes for about 60% of the roughly 670 donors, treating that subset as a discovery cohort. All discovery cohort repertoires had been generated on a single sequencing platform. HLA typing included class I and class II loci at four-digit resolution. The number of donors typed differed by locus, with 629-630 for A, B, C, DRB1 and DQB1, 522 for DQA1, approximately 570 for DPA1, and 472 for DPB1. Four or five DR-DQ haplotypes were handled as single units for association and clustering because linkage in the cohort was strong. Across about 380 genotyped donors of the cohort, an average of approximately 200,000 unique TCR beta nucleotide sequences per donor were sequenced, and 15% to 20% of those sequences were non-productive. The paper's findings and limits, for the study overall: In a later analysis, TCR association rates were found to vary across HLA loci, with the most associated TCRs seen for DRB1 alleles and the fewest for HLA-C alleles. Correlated functional status among segregating V segments might reflect linkage disequilibrium, but an unknown experimental factor could not be ruled out. Strong co-occurrence of HLA alleles, especially DR and DQ, made assigning TCR associations to individual alleles difficult. A few of the identified cytomegalovirus-associated TCR beta chains were confirmed in vitro to be specific for cytomegalovirus antigens. A further reported finding was that TCR beta sequences accurately predicted the HLA-A and HLA-B alleles for most subjects in the first cohort. Presence/absence analyses assumed roughly uniform sequencing depth across donors, an assumption that may not hold. Across donors, most TCR sequences were observed very rarely, whereas some public TCRs were present in many individuals. According to a later analysis, parvovirus B19, influenza, CMV and Epstein-Barr virus appeared linked to several top co-occurrence clusters. Compared with equally common non-associated chains, HLA-associated TCR beta chains in a later analysis were more clonally expanded and had lower generation probabilities. In the study, some 180 TCR beta chains were listed as associated with cytomegalovirus. An earlier analysis of approximately 540 of the donors showed that most TCR beta V segments appeared in productive rearrangements either about 87% or about 30% of the time, which broadly matched IMGT annotations. Because some donors lacked HLA typing at each locus, the association tests relied only on the typed subset. Because the 87-base-pair reads could not distinguish some IMGT-functional V segments, including TRBV6-2 and TRBV6-3, those segments were excluded. Specific HLA alleles were associated with some 15,000 TCR beta sequences at a false discovery rate of 0.05 in a later analysis. The cohort was sequenced for TCR beta chains only, and without alpha or paired-chain data the features that could be detected were limited. A group of highly shared sequence variants was considered likely to be a technical artifact of the sequencing pipeline. A later genetic analysis associated a missense DCLRE1C variant with V-gene and J-gene trimming of TCR beta chains, and an independent cohort replicated the association. The only immune exposure information available for the cohort was CMV serostatus. The authors suggested that the approach could potentially be generalized to other disease states and immunological phenotypes. A later genetic analysis reported fewer N-insertions in productive TCRs among donors in an Asian-associated ancestry cluster than the 666-donor mean. In a later analysis, most CMV-associated TCR beta chains were found to appear HLA-restricted, with HLA associations seemingly driven largely by CMV exposure. The earlier analysis of nearly 600 of the donors excluded 15 to 20 rarely observed V segments, including chromosome 9 orphons, because counts were too low. Cytomegalovirus status was reported to be diagnosed by the classifier with high specificity and sensitivity in both the original and validation cohorts.

The library was obtained by the immunoSEQ multiplex PCR assay. The multiplex PCR relied on a mix of 60 forward primers for TCR Vbeta segments and 13 reverse primers for TCR Jbeta segments. The CDR3 region of rearranged TCR beta genes was amplified from genomic DNA by a multiplex PCR assay. Amplified TCR beta libraries were sequenced as 87-base-pair reads on the Illumina HiSeq System. In the original analysis: In a later analysis, tens of millions of unique TCR beta chains were counted across the 500 to 700 repertoires, and around 10 million of these chains were shared by at least two donors. A nearest-neighbor algorithm error-corrected the raw reads and collapsed the reads into unique sequences, merging closely related sequences to remove PCR and sequencing errors. CDR3 sequences were aligned to IMGT reference sequences to assign V, D and J gene segments. For a sequence to be retained, a match of at least six nucleotides was required to both a V gene segment and a J gene segment. A rearrangement was called productive if the CDR3 had no stop codons and remained in frame with V and J, and every other rearrangement was called non-productive. Following IMGT convention, CDR3 was defined as the stretch from the second conserved V-encoded cysteine up to the conserved J-encoded phenylalanine. The earlier analysis of 500 to 650 of the donors excluded any sequence lacking an unambiguous match to a single V gene segment. An earlier analysis of some 610 of the donors called V segments functional above 56.7% productive rearrangements and segregating when the between-donor standard deviation exceeded 5%. A statistical classification framework was built to diagnose cytomegalovirus status from the catalog of TCR beta chain sequences. In a later analysis, V and J genes were assigned by comparing TCR nucleotide sequences against IMGT/GENE-DB human TR gene sequences. A later analysis assigned CDR3 sequences and most-parsimonious VDJ recombination scenarios with the TCRdist pipeline. In a later analysis, each TCR beta chain was defined by its CDR3 amino acid sequence together with its V-gene family, and reads without a unique V-gene family were excluded. A later analysis removed 550 to 650 highly shared, low-generation-probability nucleotide sequences to deal with suspected cross-contamination and a sequencing artifact. A later analysis calculated a clonal expansion index for each public chain from normalized within-repertoire ranks of inferred template counts. A later analysis computed generation probabilities with a VDJ recombination model fitted to out-of-frame rearrangements, and checked the results against IGoR. In a later analysis, hypergeometric tests were used to score TCR-TCR, TCR-HLA and TCR-CMV co-occurrence, with a repertoire-size bias correction applied to TCR pairs. To estimate false discovery rates, a later analysis permuted the HLA or CMV assignments 20 times. In a later analysis, co-occurring TCRs were grouped with DBSCAN, and TCRdist sequence similarity was added when clustering was performed within HLA-allele-positive subsets. For co-occurrence clustering, repertoires with fewer than 30,000 or more than 120,000 public chains were excluded, along with five repertoires with anomalous nucleotide sharing. Sourced from immuneACCESS, this table was stored by TCRdb with only in-frame sequences that have V and J called. A share of the clones is absent; for the studies checked, an unresolved V gene accounts for under half, and the remainder has no known explanation. The DNA gave D and trimming, while V, J and clone size come from that table. In all, the sample holds around 170,000 clones, and more than 65% of those were seen once. Of the sample, 1% to 1.5% is held by the ten largest clones.

The germline V gene supplies CDR1 MDHEN and CDR2 SYDVKM. V and J lose 7 bases and 5 bases, and a span of 17 bases separates them. The CDR3 numbers 14 residues from cysteine through phenylalanine. Only CDR3 DNA remains: 42 bases, in frame from the first base. The cohort was made up of approximately 700 healthy bone marrow donors. At the time of sampling, every cohort member was nominally healthy, though immune exposures that went unrecorded were likely present. The donor tested CMV seropositive and was one of the 289 seropositive cohort members. A peripheral blood sample was collected from each donor, and TCR beta sequencing was performed on peripheral blood mononuclear cells. The Qiagen DNeasy Blood Extraction Kit was used to extract genomic DNA from the blood cell samples. On this clone itself: Its antigen target is currently unknown. No base quality values were provided; no much bigger clone lies one nucleotide off.

The sample comprised PBMCs. The chain couples TRBV28 to TRBJ1-2; no D gene call is confident. The sequence came from a man aged 50 to 59 in good health and CMV-seropositive. The DNA is as follows: TGTGCCAGCACAACTACGGCATTTTCTTATGGCTACACCTTC. This codes for CASTTTAFSYGYTF.